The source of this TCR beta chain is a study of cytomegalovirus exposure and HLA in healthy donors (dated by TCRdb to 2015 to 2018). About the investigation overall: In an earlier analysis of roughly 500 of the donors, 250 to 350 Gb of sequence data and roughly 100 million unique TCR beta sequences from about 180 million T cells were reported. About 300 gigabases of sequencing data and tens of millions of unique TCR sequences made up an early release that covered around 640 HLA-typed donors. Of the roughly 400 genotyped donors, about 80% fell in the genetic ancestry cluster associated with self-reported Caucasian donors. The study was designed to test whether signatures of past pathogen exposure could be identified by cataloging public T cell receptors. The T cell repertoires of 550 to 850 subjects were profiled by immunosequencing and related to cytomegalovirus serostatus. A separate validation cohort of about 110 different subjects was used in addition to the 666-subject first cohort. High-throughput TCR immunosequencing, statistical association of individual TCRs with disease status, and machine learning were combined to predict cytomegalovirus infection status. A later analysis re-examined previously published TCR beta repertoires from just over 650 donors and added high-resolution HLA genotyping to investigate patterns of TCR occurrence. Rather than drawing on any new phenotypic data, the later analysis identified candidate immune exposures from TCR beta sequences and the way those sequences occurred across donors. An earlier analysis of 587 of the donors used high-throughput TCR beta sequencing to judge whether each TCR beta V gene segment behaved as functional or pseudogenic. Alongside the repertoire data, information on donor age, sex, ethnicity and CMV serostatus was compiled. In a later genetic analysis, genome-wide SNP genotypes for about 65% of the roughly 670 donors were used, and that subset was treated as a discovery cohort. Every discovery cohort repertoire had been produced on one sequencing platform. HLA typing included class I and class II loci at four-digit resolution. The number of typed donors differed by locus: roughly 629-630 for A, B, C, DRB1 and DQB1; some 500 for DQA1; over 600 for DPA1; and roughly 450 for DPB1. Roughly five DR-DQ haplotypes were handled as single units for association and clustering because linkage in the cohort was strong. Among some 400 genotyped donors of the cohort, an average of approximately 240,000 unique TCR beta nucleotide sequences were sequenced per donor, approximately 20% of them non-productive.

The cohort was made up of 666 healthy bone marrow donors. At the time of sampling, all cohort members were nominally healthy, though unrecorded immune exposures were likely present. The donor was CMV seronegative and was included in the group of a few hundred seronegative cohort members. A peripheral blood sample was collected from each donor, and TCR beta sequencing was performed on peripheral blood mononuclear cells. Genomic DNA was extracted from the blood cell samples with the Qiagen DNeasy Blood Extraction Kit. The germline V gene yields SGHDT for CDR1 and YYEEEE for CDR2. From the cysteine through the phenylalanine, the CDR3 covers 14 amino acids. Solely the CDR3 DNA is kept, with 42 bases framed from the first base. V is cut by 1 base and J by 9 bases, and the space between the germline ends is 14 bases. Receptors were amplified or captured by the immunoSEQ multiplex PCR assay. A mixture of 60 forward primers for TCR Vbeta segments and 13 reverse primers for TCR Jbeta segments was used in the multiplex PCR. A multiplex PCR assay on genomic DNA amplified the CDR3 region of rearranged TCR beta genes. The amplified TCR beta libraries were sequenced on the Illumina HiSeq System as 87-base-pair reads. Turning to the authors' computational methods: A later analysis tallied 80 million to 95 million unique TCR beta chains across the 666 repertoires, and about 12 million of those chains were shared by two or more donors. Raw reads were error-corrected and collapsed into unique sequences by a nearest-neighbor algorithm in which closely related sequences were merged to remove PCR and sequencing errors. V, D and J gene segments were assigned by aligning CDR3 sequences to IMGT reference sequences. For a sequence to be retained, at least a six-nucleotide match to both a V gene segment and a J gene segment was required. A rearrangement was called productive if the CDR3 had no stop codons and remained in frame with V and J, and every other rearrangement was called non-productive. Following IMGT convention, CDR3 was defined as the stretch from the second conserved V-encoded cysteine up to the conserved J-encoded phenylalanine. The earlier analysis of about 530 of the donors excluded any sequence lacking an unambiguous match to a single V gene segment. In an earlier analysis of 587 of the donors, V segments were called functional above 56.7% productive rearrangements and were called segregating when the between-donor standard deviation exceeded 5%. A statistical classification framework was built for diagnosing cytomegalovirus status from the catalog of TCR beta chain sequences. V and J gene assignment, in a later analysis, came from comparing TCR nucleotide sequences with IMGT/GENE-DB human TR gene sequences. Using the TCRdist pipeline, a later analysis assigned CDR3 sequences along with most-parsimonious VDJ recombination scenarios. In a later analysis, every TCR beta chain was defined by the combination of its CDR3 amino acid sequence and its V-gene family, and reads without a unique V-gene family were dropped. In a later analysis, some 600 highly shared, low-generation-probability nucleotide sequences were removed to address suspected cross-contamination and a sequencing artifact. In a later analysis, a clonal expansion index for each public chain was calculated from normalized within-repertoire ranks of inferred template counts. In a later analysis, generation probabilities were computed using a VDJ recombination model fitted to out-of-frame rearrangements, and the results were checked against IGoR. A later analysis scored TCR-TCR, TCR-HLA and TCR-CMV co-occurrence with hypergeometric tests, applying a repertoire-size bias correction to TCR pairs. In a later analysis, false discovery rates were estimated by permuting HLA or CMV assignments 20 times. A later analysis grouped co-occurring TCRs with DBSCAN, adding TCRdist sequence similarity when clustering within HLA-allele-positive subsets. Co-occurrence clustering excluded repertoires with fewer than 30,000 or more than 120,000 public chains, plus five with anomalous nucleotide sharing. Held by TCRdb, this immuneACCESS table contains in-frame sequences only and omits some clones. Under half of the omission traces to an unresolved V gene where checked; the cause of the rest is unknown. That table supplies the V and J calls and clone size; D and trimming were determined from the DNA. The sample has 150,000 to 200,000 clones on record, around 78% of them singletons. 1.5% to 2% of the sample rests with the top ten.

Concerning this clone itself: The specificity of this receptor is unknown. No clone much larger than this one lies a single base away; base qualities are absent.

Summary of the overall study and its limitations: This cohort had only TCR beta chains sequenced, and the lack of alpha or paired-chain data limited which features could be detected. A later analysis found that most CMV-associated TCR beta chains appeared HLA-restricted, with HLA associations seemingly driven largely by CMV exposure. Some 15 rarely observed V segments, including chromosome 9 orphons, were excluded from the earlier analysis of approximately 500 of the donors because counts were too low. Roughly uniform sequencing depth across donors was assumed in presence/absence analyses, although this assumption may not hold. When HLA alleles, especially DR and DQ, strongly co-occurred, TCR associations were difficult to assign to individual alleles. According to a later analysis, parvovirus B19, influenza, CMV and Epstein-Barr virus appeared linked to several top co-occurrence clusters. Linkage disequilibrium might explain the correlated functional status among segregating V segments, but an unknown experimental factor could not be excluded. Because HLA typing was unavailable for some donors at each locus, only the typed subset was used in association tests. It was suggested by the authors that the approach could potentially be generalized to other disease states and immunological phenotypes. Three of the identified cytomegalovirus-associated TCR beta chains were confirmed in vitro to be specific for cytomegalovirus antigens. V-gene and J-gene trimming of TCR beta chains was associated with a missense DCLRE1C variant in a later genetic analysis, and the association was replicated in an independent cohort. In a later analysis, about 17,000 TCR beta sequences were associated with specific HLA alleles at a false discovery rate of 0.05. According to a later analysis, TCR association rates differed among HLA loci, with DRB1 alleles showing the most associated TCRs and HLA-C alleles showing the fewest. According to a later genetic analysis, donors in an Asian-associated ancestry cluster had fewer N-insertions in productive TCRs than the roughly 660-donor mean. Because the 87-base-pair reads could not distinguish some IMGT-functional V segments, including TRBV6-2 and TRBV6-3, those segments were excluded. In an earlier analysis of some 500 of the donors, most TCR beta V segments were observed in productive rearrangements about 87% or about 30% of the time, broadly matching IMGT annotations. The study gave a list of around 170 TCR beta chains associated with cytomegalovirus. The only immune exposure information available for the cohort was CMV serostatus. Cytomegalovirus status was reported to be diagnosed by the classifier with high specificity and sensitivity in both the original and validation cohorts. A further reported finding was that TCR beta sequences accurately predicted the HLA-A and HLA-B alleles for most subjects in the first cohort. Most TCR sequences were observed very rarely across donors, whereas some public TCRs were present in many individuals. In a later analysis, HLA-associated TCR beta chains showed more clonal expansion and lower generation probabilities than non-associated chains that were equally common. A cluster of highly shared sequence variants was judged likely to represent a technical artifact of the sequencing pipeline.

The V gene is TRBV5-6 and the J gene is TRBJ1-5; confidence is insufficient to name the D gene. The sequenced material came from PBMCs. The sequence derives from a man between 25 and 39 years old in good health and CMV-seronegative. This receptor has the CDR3 CASSLMDGRGPQHF. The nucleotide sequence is TGTGCCAGCAGCTTGATGGACGGACGGGGGCCCCAGCATTTT. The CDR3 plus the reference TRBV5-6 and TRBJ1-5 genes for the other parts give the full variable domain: DAGVTQSPTHLIKTRGQQVTLRCSPKSGHDTVSWYQQALGQGPQFIFQYYEEEERQRGNFPDRFSGHQFPNYSSELNVNALLLGDSALYLCASSLMDGRGPQHFGDGTRLSIL.